This record looks at one TCR beta chain sequence and its context. The same CDR3 also results from other DNA sequences found in this sample. This CDR3 contains 14 residues. V lost 5 bases to trimming and J lost 1 base, with 9 bases between them. Germline V gene sequence: CDR1 MNHEY, CDR2 SMNVEV (reference sequence). In the original processing: The assay estimated nucleated cells by amplifying reference gene primers. Clones were sequenced by immunoSEQ multiplex PCR, and TCRdb holds only the in-frame ones, with some missing. The DNA gave D and trimming, while V, J and clone size come from that table. The data contain roughly 200,000 clones, about 88% of them singletons. The data belong to a study of blood T cell repertoires in COVID-19. Study as a whole: The study drew acute and convalescent COVID-19 samples from the United States, Italy and Spain. Sources were T cells, B-cell-depleted T cells, or PBMCs; the material itself was cDNA or gDNA.

The rearrangement joins TRBV27 to TRBJ1-3; no firm D call. The sequencing input was peripheral blood. The TCR was taken from a woman aged 25-40 years with active or convalescent COVID-19. CDR3 loop: CASSPRGSGNTIYF. CDR3 DNA sequence: TGTGCCAGCAGTCCTAGAGGATCTGGAAACACCATATATTTT.